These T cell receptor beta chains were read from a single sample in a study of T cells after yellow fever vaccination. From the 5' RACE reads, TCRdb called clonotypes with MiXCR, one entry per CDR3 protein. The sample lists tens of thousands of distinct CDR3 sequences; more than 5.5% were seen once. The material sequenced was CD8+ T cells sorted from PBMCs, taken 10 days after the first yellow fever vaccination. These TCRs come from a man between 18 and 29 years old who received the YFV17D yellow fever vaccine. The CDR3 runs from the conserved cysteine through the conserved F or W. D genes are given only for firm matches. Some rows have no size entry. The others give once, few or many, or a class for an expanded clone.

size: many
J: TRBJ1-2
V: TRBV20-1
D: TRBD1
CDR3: CSASLDRVPDGYIF
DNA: TGCAGTGCTAGCTTGGACAGGGTCCCGGATGGCTACATCTTC

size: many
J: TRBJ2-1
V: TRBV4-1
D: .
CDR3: CASSHSKPGLTLTYEQFF
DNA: TGCGCCAGCAGCCATTCTAAACCCGGACTAACCCTTACGTATGAGCAGTTCTTC

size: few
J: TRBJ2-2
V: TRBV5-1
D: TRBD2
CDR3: CASSSARGGAGELFF
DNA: TGCGCCAGCAGCTCAGCGCGGGGGGGAGCCGGGGAGCTGTTTTTT

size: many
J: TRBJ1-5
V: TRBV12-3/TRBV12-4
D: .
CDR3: CASSSIRQNSNQPQHF
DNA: TGTGCCAGCAGTTCGATAAGACAGAATAGCAATCAGCCCCAGCATTTT

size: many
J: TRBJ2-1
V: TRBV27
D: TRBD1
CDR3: CASSVTGQAEQFF
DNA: TGTGCCAGCAGCGTGACAGGGCAAGCTGAGCAGTTCTTC

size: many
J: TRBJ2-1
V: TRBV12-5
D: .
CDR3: CASGLNSRGEQFF
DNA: TGTGCTAGTGGTCTAAATTCACGGGGTGAGCAGTTCTTC

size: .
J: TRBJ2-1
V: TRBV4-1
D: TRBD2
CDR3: CASSHSGRGGNEQFF
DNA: TGCGCCAGCAGCCACAGTGGGCGGGGGGGTAATGAGCAGTTCTTC

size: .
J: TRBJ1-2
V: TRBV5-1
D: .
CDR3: CASSLRGRYYGYTF
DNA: TGCGCCAGCAGCTTGAGGGGCAGATACTATGGCTACACCTTC

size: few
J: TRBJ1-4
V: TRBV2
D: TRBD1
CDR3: CASSEVRQGGEKLFF
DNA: TGTGCCAGCAGTGAAGTTCGACAGGGGGGTGAAAAACTGTTTTTT

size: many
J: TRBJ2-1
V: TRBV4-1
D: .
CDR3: CASSQVGGRDGYNEQFF
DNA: TGCGCCAGCAGCCAAGTGGGTGGTAGGGATGGGTACAATGAGCAGTTCTTC

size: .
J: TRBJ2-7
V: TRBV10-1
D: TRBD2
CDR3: CASSEGIAGSAYEQYF
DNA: TGCGCCAGCAGTGAGGGGATAGCGGGGAGTGCCTACGAGCAGTACTTC

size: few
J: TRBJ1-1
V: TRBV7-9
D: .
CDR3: CASSLGHGTTEAFF
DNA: TGTGCCAGCAGCTTGGGACATGGGACCACTGAAGCTTTCTTT

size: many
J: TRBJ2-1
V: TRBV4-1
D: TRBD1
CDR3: CASSQQFTGTGNYEQFF
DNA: TGCGCCAGCAGCCAACAATTTACCGGGACAGGGAATTATGAGCAGTTCTTC

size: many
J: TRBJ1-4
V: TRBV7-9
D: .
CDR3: CASNAEGFGEKLFF
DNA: TGTGCCAGCAACGCGGAGGGTTTCGGGGAAAAACTGTTTTTT

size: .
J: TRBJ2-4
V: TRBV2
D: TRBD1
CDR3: CATWGQKNIQYF
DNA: TGTGCCACCTGGGGACAGAAAAACATTCAGTACTTC

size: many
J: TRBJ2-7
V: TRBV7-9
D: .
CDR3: CASRYGDYEQYF
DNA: TGTGCCAGCAGATACGGGGATTACGAGCAGTACTTC

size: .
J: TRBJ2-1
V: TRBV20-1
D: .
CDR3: CSAREGRATYNEQFF
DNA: TGCAGTGCTAGAGAGGGCAGGGCCACCTACAATGAGCAGTTCTTC

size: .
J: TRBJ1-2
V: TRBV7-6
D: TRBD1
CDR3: CASSLGRGGSGYTF
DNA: TGTGCCAGCAGCTTAGGTAGAGGGGGCAGTGGCTACACCTTC

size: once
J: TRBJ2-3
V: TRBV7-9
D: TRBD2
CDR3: CARGPGGATSTDTQYF
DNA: TGTGCCAGGGGCCCCGGGGGGGCGACTAGCACAGATACGCAGTATTTT